A single sample is the source of the 23 T cell receptor beta chains below, sequenced in a study of cytomegalovirus exposure and HLA in healthy donors. PCR involved 60 Vbeta and 13 Jbeta primers. Assay used: immunoSEQ multiplex PCR; TCRdb lists only in-frame clones, some missing. The sample lists some 220,000 clones, 85% occurring once. The sequencing input was PBMCs. These receptors came from a girl aged 2 to 10 in good health and CMV-seronegative.

This chain connects TRBV6-6 to TRBJ2-7; D gene unclear. V was shortened by 0 bases and J by 3 bases, with 12 bases between the two germline ends. This CDR3 contains 15 residues. From germline, CDR1 is MNHNY and CDR2 SVGAGI (reference sequence). DNA for the CDR3: TGTGCCAGCAGTTACTCGGAAGGTCCGGGCTACGAGCAGTACTTC. The encoded protein is CASSYSEGPGYEQYF.

The chain joins TRBV19 to TRBJ2-6; TRBD2 matches at 9 bases. This CDR3 has 17 amino acids. Germline trimming cut 2 bases from V and 2 bases from J; bases unmatched to any gene: 4. Germline V gene data show CDR1 as LNHDA and CDR2 as SQIVND (reference sequence). Here the CDR3 reads CASSITSGPTGANVLTF. CDR3 DNA sequence: TGTGCCAGTAGTATAACTAGCGGGCCAACTGGGGCCAACGTCCTGACTTTC.

This chain joins TRBV6-1 and TRBJ2-1, with D perhaps matching TRBD2 (6 bases). The length of the CDR3 is 17 residues. Germline V gene lookup returns CDR1 MNHNS and CDR2 SASEGT. Trimming left V 4 bases short and J 5 bases short, with 21 bases between. The DNA for the CDR3 is TGTGCCAGCAGTGGGAGCCCGGGACTTCTCCTTCACAATGAGCAGTTCTTC. Translating gives CASSGSPGLLLHNEQFF.

The chain combines TRBV11-2 with TRBJ1-6; D is possibly TRBD1 (6 bases). V was clipped by 5 bases and J by 2 bases, with 16 bases between them. CDR3 length: 17 amino acids. Germline loops: CDR1 SGHAT, CDR2 FQNNGV. CDR3 in DNA: TGTGCCAGCAGCCGAGGCTACAGGGAAGCCTATAATTCACCCCTCCACTTT. It translates to CASSRGYREAYNSPLHF.

This clone was recorded a few times. The CDR3: CASSYSSGAPYNEQFF. The CDR3 DNA follows: TGTGCCAGCAGTTACTCGTCAGGGGCACCCTACAATGAGCAGTTCTTC. This chain links TRBV6-5 with TRBJ2-1; D may be TRBD1 (6 bases). Germline V lookup: CDR1 MNHEY, CDR2 SVGAGI. The CDR3 has 16 amino acids. V was cut by 0 bases and J by 2 bases, with 11 bases left in between.

This chain joins TRBV6-1 and TRBJ2-3, with D possibly matching TRBD1 (6 bases). Germline V CDR1 and CDR2: MNHNS, SASEGT. Trimming took 4 bases from V and 3 from J, leaving 20 bases between them. The CDR3 is 17 residues long. In nucleotides, the CDR3 is TGTGCCAGCAGTGTTAAGGGACCGACAGGCCGAACAGATACGCAGTATTTT. Protein product: CASSVKGPTGRTDTQYF.

The V call is TRBV6-5, the J call TRBJ2-1; 8 positions agree with TRBD2. This CDR3 contains 15 residues. Unmatched junction bases numbered 12, after V lost 5 bases and J lost 9 bases. Germline values: CDR1 MNHEY, CDR2 SVGAGI. CDR3 region: CASSAPGLELVEQFF. CDR3 sequence (DNA): TGTGCCAGCAGTGCGCCGGGACTAGAATTGGTTGAGCAGTTCTTC.

The table lists this clone with a count of one. This chain joins TRBV9 and TRBJ2-7; 7 bases line up with TRBD1. After removal of 4 bases from V and 3 bases from J, the junction contained 10 bases not matched to a gene. Germline V gene sequence: CDR1 SGDLS, CDR2 YYNGEE. The CDR3 runs 15 residues. The CDR3 region is CASSPTDRVNYEQYF. CDR3 coding DNA: TGTGCCAGCAGCCCGACCGACAGGGTAAACTACGAGCAGTACTTC.

The rearrangement uses TRBV5-6 and TRBJ1-1; D is ambiguous. The CDR3 runs to 14 residues. Germline V gene sequence: CDR1 SGHDT, CDR2 YYEEEE. V was clipped by 4 bases and J by 5 bases, with 15 bases between them. CDR3 amino acids: CASSGGFMQTEAFF. In DNA, the CDR3 is TGTGCCAGCAGCGGAGGGTTTATGCAGACTGAAGCTTTCTTT.

The CDR3 loop is CARAGGRTDTQYF. The CDR3, as DNA: TGTGCCAGAGCGGGGGGGCGGACAGATACGCAGTATTTT. This chain joins TRBV2 and TRBJ2-3; 10 bases line up with TRBD2. The ends lost 9 bases at V and 3 bases at J; junction bases unmatched: 3. The CDR3 is made up of 13 amino acids. CDR1 and CDR2 (germline): SNHLY, FYNNEI.

The CDR3 region is CASSLAAVAGPSTDTQYF. The CDR3, as DNA: TGCGCCAGCAGCTTGGCCGCCGTGGCTGGGCCGTCCACAGATACGCAGTATTTT. The V and J genes are TRBV5-1 and TRBJ2-3; D uncertain. Germline CDR1 SGHRS, CDR2 YFSETQ. This CDR3 is built from 18 residues. With 0 bases removed from V and 2 bases from J, the gap between germline ends came to 19 bases.

This clone was recorded a few times. V usage is TRBV6-5 and J usage is TRBJ1-5, with a tentative D call TRBD1 (5 bases). The V and J ends lost 2 bases and 6 bases respectively, with 11 bases between them. There are 14 residues in the CDR3. Germline V gene sequence: CDR1 MNHEY, CDR2 SVGAGI. CDR3 loop: CASSYAGPGQPQHF. The CDR3 DNA reads as TGTGCCAGCAGTTACGCAGGGCCAGGTCAGCCCCAGCATTTT.

This chain connects TRBV19 to TRBJ2-7, with 8 bases that match TRBD2. The CDR3 length is 15 residues. Germline V gives CDR1 LNHDA, CDR2 SQIVND (reference sequence). Trimming took 4 bases from V and 4 from J; bases not matched to a gene: 9. The DNA for the CDR3 is TGTGCCAGTAGTAGCCGGGGGACTAGAGCGTACGAGCAGTACTTC. This codes for CASSSRGTRAYEQYF.

V and J are TRBV18 and TRBJ2-6; 9 nucleotides agree with TRBD1. Germline CDR1 reads KGHSH; CDR2 reads LQKENI. V gave up 4 bases and J gave up 2 bases; unmatched junction bases: 15. This CDR3 spans 20 amino acids. The CDR3 sequence is CASSLPTWDRVRPGANVLTF. DNA of the CDR3: TGTGCCAGCTCACTACCTACCTGGGACAGGGTAAGGCCTGGGGCCAACGTCCTGACTTTC.

The chain links TRBV6-1 to TRBJ2-3, with a possible D match to TRBD2 (5 bases). CDR1 is MNHNS, CDR2 SASEGT, per germline. Deletions cut 1 base from V and 2 bases from J, with 13 bases between. This CDR3 contains 16 residues. Here the CDR3 DNA reads TGTGCCAGCAGTGAAGAAAAGCGGAGAGTCACAGATACGCAGTATTTT. This gives the protein CASSEEKRRVTDTQYF.

The V gene is TRBV25-1, the J gene TRBJ2-2, with D unclear. V dropped 2 bases and J dropped 6 bases, with 4 bases sitting between them. CDR3 length equals 12 residues. Germline V gene lookup returns CDR1 MGHDK and CDR2 SYGVNS. The CDR3 loop reads CASSEISGELFF. The CDR3 bases are TGTGCCAGCAGTGAAATCTCCGGGGAGCTGTTTTTT.

This sequence joins TRBV19 and TRBJ1-5, with D unresolved. Germline V gives CDR1 LNHDA, CDR2 SQIVND (reference sequence). The CDR3 extends over 16 amino acids. The V end lost 6 bases, the J end lost 0 bases, and 15 bases lay between the germline ends. The CDR3 reads CASSDSPGNSNQPQHF. CDR3 nucleotide sequence: TGTGCCAGTAGCGATTCGCCCGGGAATAGCAATCAGCCCCAGCATTTT.

This clone was recorded only once. V is TRBV4-1 and J is TRBJ2-4, with D perhaps TRBD1 (5 bases). Germline V gene data show CDR1 as MGHRA and CDR2 as YSYEKL. The CDR3 sequence is 16 residues long. V lost 1 base and J lost 2, with 12 bases in between. CDR3 in amino acids: CASSQVLQAPKNIQYF. CDR3 sequence (DNA): TGCGCCAGCAGCCAAGTTCTACAGGCCCCCAAAAACATTCAGTACTTC.

The J gene is TRBJ1-1, the V gene TRBV6-5; 7 bases agree with TRBD1. Germline CDR1 reads MNHEY; CDR2 reads SVGAGI. Losses at the gene ends were 5 bases for V and 10 bases for J; bases not matched to a gene: 7. CDR3 length equals 12 residues. The CDR3 coding sequence is TGTGCCAGCAGTACCTTAAGACAGGGAGCTTTCTTT. It translates to CASSTLRQGAFF.

The chain joins TRBV27 to TRBJ1-3, with D unresolved. The CDR3 sequence is 15 residues long. Trimming left V 6 bases short and J 1 base short, with 13 bases between. Germline values: CDR1 MNHEY, CDR2 SMNVEV (reference sequence). The CDR3 nucleotides read TGTGCCAGCAGCAAGCGGATGGATTCTGGAAACACCATATATTTT. Protein sequence: CASSKRMDSGNTIYF.

The chain employs TRBV19 and TRBJ2-7, with 13 nucleotides matching TRBD2. J lost 3 bases, V lost 5 bases, and 7 bases had no gene match. CDR3 length: 16 residues. The germline gives CDR1 LNHDA, CDR2 SQIVND (reference sequence). The CDR3 nucleotides read TGTGCCAGTAGTCGCCAGGGACTAGCGGGACGCTACGAGCAGTACTTC. Residues: CASSRQGLAGRYEQYF.

J is TRBJ2-5 and V is TRBV6-1, with a weak D call TRBD1 (6 bases). Per the germline V gene, CDR1 is MNHNS and CDR2 is SASEGT. CDR3 length equals 12 residues. The V and J ends lost 4 bases and 5 bases respectively, with 8 bases between them. CDR3 in amino acids: CASSGTGETQYF. For the CDR3, the DNA is TGTGCCAGCAGTGGTACAGGGGAGACCCAGTACTTC.

V usage is TRBV13 and J usage is TRBJ2-3; tentative D call: TRBD2 (5 bases). Germline V gene data show CDR1 as PRHDT and CDR2 as FYEKMQ (reference sequence). V lost 3 bases and J lost 0, with 7 bases in between. This CDR3 is built from 14 residues. The CDR3 sequence is CASSFSGSTDTQYF. DNA for the CDR3: TGTGCCAGCAGCTTCAGCGGAAGCACAGATACGCAGTATTTT.